This TCR beta chain originates from a study of T cell responses to AZD1222 COVID-19 vaccine. The germline CDR1 and CDR2 sequences are SGDLS and YYNGEE. The CDR3 is 16 residues long. The J segment lost 7 bases and the V segment lost 0 bases, leaving 6 bases of the junction unmatched. Profiled with immunoSEQ multiplex PCR; TCRdb holds only in-frame clones, not every one. The sample contains about 160,000 clones, approximately 91% of which appear only once. The sequence was obtained from an adult in good health. The sample consisted of peripheral blood, taken on day 0 of AZD1222 vaccination. The chain combines TRBV9 with TRBJ2-1; 11 bases fit TRBD2. The CDR3 is CASSVEVAGGSNEQFF. DNA of the CDR3: TGTGCCAGCAGCGTAGAGGTAGCGGGAGGGTCGAATGAGCAGTTCTTC.